Included here is one T cell receptor (beta chain) sequence, with context. Its antigen remains unidentified. No base quality information exists; no much larger clone differs at one position. Peripheral blood CD8+ and CD4+ T cells from healthy donors, Susac syndrome patients and multiple sclerosis patients were profiled by high-throughput TCR beta sequencing. The Susac syndrome patients fulfilled recently defined diagnostic criteria for either definite or probable disease. CD8+ TEMRA cells were enriched by FACS, while bulk CD8+ and CD4+ T cells were purified by magnetic negative isolation. Blood was drawn into EDTA tubes, processed within 24 hours, and PBMCs were isolated by density gradient centrifugation. PBMCs intended for TCR sequencing were cryopreserved in liquid nitrogen and thawed later in a water bath at 37 degrees C. A purity of at least 90% was achieved for sorted or isolated CD4+, CD8+ and CD8+ TEMRA cells.

These data come from a study of CD8 T cells in Susac syndrome (dated by TCRdb to about 2019). About the full investigation: Among the Susac syndrome patients who were sequenced, clinically active disease was present in about six and clinical remission was observed in fewer than 10. The study used repertoire sequencing to test whether antigen drove CD8+ T cell activation and differentiation in Susac syndrome. At blood withdrawal, Susac syndrome patients were therapy-naive, treated with corticosteroids (with IVIg additionally given to some), or treated with IVIg alone. Clonality of the CD8+ T cell repertoire was compared between about a dozen healthy donors, some 14 Susac syndrome patients and roughly 16 multiple sclerosis patients.

RNA was extracted with the RNeasy kit and roughly 0.45 to 1 ug was reverse transcribed using random hexamers. TCR beta CDR3 regions were amplified with the immunoSEQ multiplex PCR assay covering 54 Vbeta and 13 Jbeta segments. To correct PCR amplification bias, a synthetic template baseline was used for both primer optimization and computational correction. Processing in the source paper ran as follows. Reads were annotated to V, D and J genes according to IMGT and were analyzed with immunoSEQ Analyzer, with only productive sequences retained. Clonality was computed as one minus Shannon entropy normalized by log2 of the number of productive unique sequences. Public and private clones were assessed among the 100 most prevalent clones of each patient and control. Susac-specific clones were defined as absent from healthy and MS cohorts, 850 to 1,300 published viral clones and other ImmuneACCESS disease sequences. TCRdb reworked the public reads: Q25 trimming with fastp, MiXCR clone assembly, productive beta chains retained. Entries that share a CDR3 protein sequence are merged under the most common genes and DNA. The V and J calls were not made by the authors but by TCRdb's processing. The sample table shows approximately 100,000 distinct CDR3 sequences, and 94% are seen once. The ten largest clonotypes hold around 0.41% of the sample.

The study at large found these results: Looking at Susac-specific public clones, the researchers identified 15 to 20 in the total CD8+ repertoire and 4 or 5 in the CD8+ TEMRA repertoire. CD8+ repertoires in Susac syndrome showed clonal expansion, which was highest in CD8+ TEMRA cells and was greater in clinically active patients than in remitting patients. The number of individuals in the TCR sequencing and HLA analysis was recognized as being relatively small.

From the germline V gene (reference sequence), CDR1 is MNHEY and CDR2 is SMNVEV. From cysteine to phenylalanine, the CDR3 is 14 amino acids long. The only DNA kept is the CDR3, 42 bases in frame from the first base. Clipping removes 4 bases from V and 5 bases from J, with 7 as the unmatched junction base count. Sequenced input: CD8+ T cells from PBMCs. The sequence is built from TRBV27 and TRBJ2-7, with TRBD1 matching 8 junction bases. The TCR sequence derives from a human donor with Susac syndrome. The CDR3 region reads CASSSGQGPNEQYF. The nucleotide sequence reads as follows: TGTGCCAGCAGTTCCGGACAGGGTCCAAACGAGCAGTACTTC.